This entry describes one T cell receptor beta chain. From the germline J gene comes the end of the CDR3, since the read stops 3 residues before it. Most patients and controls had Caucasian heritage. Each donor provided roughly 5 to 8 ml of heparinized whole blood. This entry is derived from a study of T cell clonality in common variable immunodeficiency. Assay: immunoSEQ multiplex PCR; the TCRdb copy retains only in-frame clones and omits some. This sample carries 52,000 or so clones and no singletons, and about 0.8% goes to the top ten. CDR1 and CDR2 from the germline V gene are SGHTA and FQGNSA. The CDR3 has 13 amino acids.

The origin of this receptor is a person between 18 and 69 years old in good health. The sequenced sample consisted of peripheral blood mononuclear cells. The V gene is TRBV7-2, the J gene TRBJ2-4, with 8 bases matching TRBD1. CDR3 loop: CASSWTGSYGQYF. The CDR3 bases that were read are TGTGCCAGCAGCTGGACAGGGTCCTATGGT.